This T cell receptor beta chain was sequenced during a study of CD8 T cells in Susac syndrome. RNA totalling about 0.45 to 1 ug underwent reverse transcription with random hexamers. From the immunoSEQ multiplex PCR reads, TCRdb called clonotypes with MiXCR, one entry per CDR3 protein. The data show some 220,000 distinct CDR3 sequences, about 95% seen once. The specimen sequenced was CD4+ T cells from PBMCs. The source is a human donor with multiple sclerosis.

CDR3 region: CASSQPIPGRRTPYEQYF. In nucleotides, the CDR3 is TGTGCCAGCAGCCAACCGATACCGGGACGGAGAACCCCGTACGAGCAGTACTTC. The rearrangement joins TRBV3-1 to TRBJ2-7; D tentatively fits TRBD1 or TRBD2 (5 bases each). Germline CDR1 and CDR2: LGHDT and YNNKEL (reference sequence). The CDR3 has 18 residues. Trimming removed 2 bases at V and 4 bases at J, with 24 bases between.